One T cell receptor (beta chain) is described in this entry. The CDR3 extends over 12 amino acids. Trimming pared 5 bases from V and 3 bases from J, leaving 7 bases between. The data were taken from a study of blood T cell repertoires in COVID-19. At the level of the study: Both acute and convalescent COVID-19 samples were obtained from the United States, Italy and Spain.

TCRdb's table, derived via immunoSEQ multiplex PCR, lists solely in-frame clones and lacks some. Altogether 400,000 to 500,000 clones are present, around nine tenths being singletons, with the ten largest covering around 1.5%. The sample taken for sequencing was PBMCs or T cells enriched from blood (not recorded which). The genes are TRBV12-3 or TRBV12-4 and TRBJ2-5, with D hard to call. The receptor was derived from a woman aged 18-35 years who had been exposed to COVID-19. In nucleotides, the CDR3 is TGTGCCAGCAGTCCGACTGAAGAGACCCAGTACTTC. Its translation: CASSPTEETQYF.